In its sample, the clone carrying this T cell receptor beta chain was seen once. The V gene's germline CDR1 is SGHAT and CDR2 FQNNGV. Deletions cut 7 bases from V and 4 bases from J, with 14 bases between. The CDR3 sequence is 14 residues long. Terminally differentiated effector memory CD45RA+ cells were excluded by CCR7 positive selection of CD45RO-negative cells. TCRdb's copy holds only in-frame clones and misses some; the assay was immunoSEQ multiplex PCR. The table records about 2,200,000 clones, 90% to 95% of them present only once. The source of the sample is a study of shared clonotypes between healthy human individuals.

The rearrangement joins TRBV11-2 to TRBJ2-1; D is possibly TRBD1 or TRBD2 (5 bases each). This receptor was obtained from a man between 18 and 29 years old in good health. Some clones in this sample may be carry-over from other donors' samples. The source material was naive CD8+ T cells from PBMCs. The DNA for the CDR3 is TGTGCCAGCAACGGCCGGGACGCTTACAATGAGCAGTTCTTC. It is translated as CASNGRDAYNEQFF. Together with reference TRBV11-2 and TRBJ2-1, the CDR3 gives the full variable domain: EAGVAQSPRYKIIEKRQSVAFWCNPISGHATLYWYQQILGQGPKLLIQFQNNGVVDDSQLPKDRFSAERLKGVDSTLKIQPAKLEDSAVYLCASNGRDAYNEQFFGPGTRLTVL.